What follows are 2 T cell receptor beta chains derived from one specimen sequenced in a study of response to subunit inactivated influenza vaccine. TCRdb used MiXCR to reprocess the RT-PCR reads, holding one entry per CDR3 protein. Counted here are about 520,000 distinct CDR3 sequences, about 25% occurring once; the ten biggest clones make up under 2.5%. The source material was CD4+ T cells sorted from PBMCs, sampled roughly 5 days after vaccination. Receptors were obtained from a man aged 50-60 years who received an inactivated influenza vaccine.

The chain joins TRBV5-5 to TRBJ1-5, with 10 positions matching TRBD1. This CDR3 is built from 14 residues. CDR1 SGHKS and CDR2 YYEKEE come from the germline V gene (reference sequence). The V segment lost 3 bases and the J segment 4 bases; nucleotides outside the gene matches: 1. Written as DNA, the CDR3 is TGTGCCAGCAGCTGGGGACAGGGGAATCAGCCCCAGCATTTT. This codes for CASSWGQGNQPQHF.

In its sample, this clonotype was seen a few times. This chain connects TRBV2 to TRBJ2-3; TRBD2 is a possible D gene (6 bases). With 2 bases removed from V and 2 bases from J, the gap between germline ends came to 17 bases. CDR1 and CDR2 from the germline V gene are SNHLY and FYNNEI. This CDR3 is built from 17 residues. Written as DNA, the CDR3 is TGTGCCAGCAGTGAATGGGGAGGCCCTAAATACACAGATACGCAGTATTTT. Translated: CASSEWGGPKYTDTQYF.